This T cell receptor (beta chain) was found in a study of response to subunit inactivated influenza vaccine. The CDR3 is 16 amino acids. Germline CDR1 and CDR2: LGHDT and YNNKEL (reference sequence). The V and J ends lost 3 bases and 6 bases, in that order; junction bases with no gene match: 6. TCRdb reanalysed the RT-PCR reads using MiXCR and keeps one entry per CDR3 protein. The repertoire holds 610,000 or so distinct CDR3 sequences, with 14% as singletons. The sequences come from PBMCs from blood, collected 11 to 12 days after vaccination. The V gene is TRBV3-1, the J gene TRBJ2-1, with TRBD2 identical over 12 bases. The receptor's source is a man between 45 and 60 years old who received an inactivated influenza vaccine. CDR3 sequence reads: CASSQFLAGGRNEQFF. DNA of the CDR3: TGTGCCAGCAGCCAGTTTCTAGCGGGGGGGCGCAATGAGCAGTTCTTC.